This T cell receptor (beta chain) was sequenced during a study of neurological immune-mediated disorders. Study-level results: HTLV-1-associated myelopathy had the most TCR clonal expansion, while multiple sclerosis had the least, a level that fell below healthy controls.

With 10-nucleotide random UMIs included, cDNA was synthesized by 5'RACE. TCRdb re-called the 5' RACE reads through MiXCR, storing one row per CDR3 protein. The sample gives more than 30,000 distinct CDR3 sequences, roughly 6.9% of which show up once; under 6.5% is in the top ten. This clonotype appeared many times. Its antigen is not known. The healthy controls volunteered at a blood bank in Maryland, USA. Sorted libraries were made with some 1 million CD4+ or CD8+ T cells. The germline V gene has CDR1 SGHTA and CDR2 FQGNSA. V lost 5 bases to trimming and J lost 2 bases; unmatched junction nucleotides: 9. The CDR3 contains 16 residues.

The chain couples TRBV7-2 to TRBJ2-3, with 8 nucleotides matching TRBD1. The material sequenced was CD4+ T cells from blood. This TCR came from a man in his fifties or sixties in good health. The CDR3, as DNA: TGTGCCAGCAGCCCCCACGGGACAGGCTACACAGATACGCAGTATTTT. Translated, it gives CASSPHGTGYTDTQYF.